Detailed here is one T cell receptor beta chain. Its matching antigen is unknown. Construction of TCR beta libraries relied on iRepertoire HTBI primers and on Arm-PCR targeting CDR3 regions. TCRdb re-called the multiplex PCR reads through MiXCR, storing one row per CDR3 protein. The sample holds 410,000 or so distinct CDR3 sequences, about 15% seen once. Germline loops: CDR1 MNHEY, CDR2 SMNVEV (reference sequence). Trimming removed 2 bases at V and 2 bases at J, with 10 bases between. The CDR3 runs to 15 residues. Time point in this sample: newly diagnosed GD, antithyroid drugs for less than 3 months. PBMC RNA was the source of the TCR library. This entry is derived from a study of regulatory T cells in long-lasting Graves disease. Findings of the study overall: Because few samples were included, accuracy may have been lower.

A further study also used this sample, focusing on T cells in Graves' hyperthyroidism and ophthalmopathy. That source reports: The study used the HTBI primer set for a first-round RT-PCR of the TCR CDR3. Most thyroid clonotypes expanded above 0.001 appeared in blood too.

The genes are TRBV27 and TRBJ1-5, with D unclear. The sample here was peripheral blood mononuclear cells (PBMCs), taken at new diagnosis, from a patient treated with antithyroid drugs. The clonotype originates from a woman aged 30 to 39 with Graves disease. The CDR3 protein is CASSLSSQGNQPQHF. CDR3 DNA sequence: TGTGCCAGCAGTTTAAGCTCCCAGGGCAATCAGCCCCAGCATTTT.